This record looks at one T cell receptor (beta chain) sequence and its context. Its cognate antigen is unknown. The Oncomine TCR Beta short-read assay generated sequence data from the DNA of cultured CD4+ T cells. Each CDR3 protein is one row after TCRdb ran MiXCR on the PCR reads. The sample shows over 9,000 distinct CDR3 sequences, roughly 24% of them seen only once. This specimen belongs to a study of vaccination and CD4 T cells after COVID-19. Study-wide context: Convalescent donors totaled six males and four females, including two who were Hispanic. Two-dose vaccination with either BNT162b2 or mRNA-1273 was given to participants. Post-vaccination samples were procured at a median of 72 days following dose two (range 14 to 241).

The CDR3 extends over 15 amino acids. The germline V and J ends were trimmed by 0 bases and 8 bases, with 17 bases remaining between them. Germline V gene lookup returns CDR1 SGHTA and CDR2 FQGTGA. This sample's treatment: approximately nine-day PBMC culture with coronavirus spike peptide pools or control peptides (ViraFEST assay). Via ViraFEST, peptide pools expanded antigen-specific T cells before TCR sequencing. This TCR was sampled from a human donor who had recovered from COVID-19. The sequencing used CD4+ T cells from blood, cultured in vitro, collected after SARS-CoV-2 vaccination. The chain joins TRBV7-3 to TRBJ2-7, with a weak D call TRBD1 (5 bases). CDR3 DNA: TGTGCCAGCAGCTTAACTCGTAGTTTGGACAACAAGCAGTACTTC. Translating gives CASSLTRSLDNKQYF. Filled out from reference TRBV7-3 and TRBJ2-7, the complete variable domain reads GAGVSQTPSNKVTEKGKYVELRCDPISGHTALYWYRQSLGQGPEFLIYFQGTGAADDSGLPNDRFFAVRPEGSVSTLKIQRTERGDSAVYLCASSLTRSLDNKQYFGPGTRLTVT.